This TCR beta chain was observed in a study of immune evolution from preneoplasia to lung adenocarcinoma. The V gene end was trimmed by 7 bases and the J gene end by 4 bases; junction bases not matched to a gene: 8. Germline lookup yields CDR1 SQVTM and CDR2 ANQGSEA. This CDR3 is built from 13 residues. This clone has just a few counts. As yet, its antigen is unknown. General observations from the study: Normal lung had the highest top T cell clone frequencies.

Here immunoSEQ multiplex PCR was the method, and the copy in TCRdb shows in-frame clones only, minus some. The data show around 10,000 clones, roughly 77% seen once. The sequencing sample was made of FFPE minimally invasive lung adenocarcinoma tissue. This chain connects TRBV29-1 to TRBJ1-2; 8 bases fit TRBD1. The sequence was obtained from an older donor with lung adenocarcinoma. This CDR3 is CSAQRGQAYGYTF. The DNA of the CDR3 is TGCAGCGCCCAGCGGGGACAGGCCTATGGCTACACCTTC.